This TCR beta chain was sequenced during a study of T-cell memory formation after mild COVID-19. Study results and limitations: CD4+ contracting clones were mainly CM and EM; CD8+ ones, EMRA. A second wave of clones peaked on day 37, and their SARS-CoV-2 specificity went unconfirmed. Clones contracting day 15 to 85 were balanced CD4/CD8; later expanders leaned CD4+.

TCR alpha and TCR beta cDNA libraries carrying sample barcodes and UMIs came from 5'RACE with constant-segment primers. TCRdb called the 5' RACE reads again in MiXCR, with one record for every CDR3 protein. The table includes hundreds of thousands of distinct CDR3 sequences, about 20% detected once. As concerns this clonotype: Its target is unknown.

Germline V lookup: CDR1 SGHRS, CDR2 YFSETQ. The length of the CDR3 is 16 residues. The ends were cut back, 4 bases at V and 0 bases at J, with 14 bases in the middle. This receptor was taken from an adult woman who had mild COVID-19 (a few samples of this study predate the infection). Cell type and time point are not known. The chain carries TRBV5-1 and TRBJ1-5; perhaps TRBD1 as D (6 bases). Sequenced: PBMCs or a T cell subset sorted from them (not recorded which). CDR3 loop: CASSPGHLYSNQPQHF. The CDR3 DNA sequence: TGCGCCAGCAGCCCGGGACACCTATATAGCAATCAGCCCCAGCATTTT.